One T cell receptor beta chain is described in this entry. The data belong to a study of blood T cell repertoires in COVID-19. Study-wide context: Some COVID-19 samples were acute and others convalescent; all came from the United States, Italy and Spain. T cells, B-cell-depleted T cells, or PBMCs provided the cDNA or gDNA that served as material.

The V gene lost 6 bases and the J gene lost 4 bases, with 9 bases spanning the gap. The CDR3 is 12 residues long. The data were produced by immunoSEQ multiplex PCR, yet TCRdb's version contains in-frame clones alone and is incomplete. The sample lists 130,000 or so clones; 87% were seen once. V usage is TRBV12-3 or TRBV12-4 and J usage is TRBJ1-2; D not resolved. The TCR was taken from a woman aged 45-65 years with acute or convalescent COVID-19. The sample consisted of peripheral blood. The chain's CDR3 is CASRVGGYGYTF. CDR3 bases: TGTGCCAGCAGAGTGGGAGGCTATGGCTACACCTTC.